Below, 15 T cell receptor beta chains from the same sample are listed, as sequenced in a study of blood T cell repertoires in COVID-19. Sequencing used immunoSEQ multiplex PCR; TCRdb keeps in-frame clones, though not all of them. The sample records 450,000 to 500,000 clones, 70% to 90% being singletons. The sequencing sample was made of peripheral blood. These receptors all stem from a human donor in a cohort sampled during active COVID-19.

This sequence joins TRBV11-2 and TRBJ2-6, with D uncertain. Germline V gene sequence: CDR1 SGHAT, CDR2 FQNNGV. The CDR3 length is 12 residues. V lost 8 bases and J 2 bases, leaving 4 bases between the germline ends. For the CDR3, the DNA is TGTGCCAGCGCGGCTGGGGCCAACGTCCTGACTTTC. It encodes CASAAGANVLTF.

This clone was observed once. The J gene is TRBJ2-2, the V gene TRBV7-9; 14 bases fit TRBD2. The V gene's germline CDR1 is SEHNR and CDR2 FQNEAQ (reference sequence). CDR3 size: 18 residues. V lost 5 bases, J lost 4 bases, and 9 bases stayed unmatched. The CDR3 sequence: CASSPGTSGSKGTGELFF. The CDR3 coding sequence is TGTGCCAGCAGCCCGGGGACTAGCGGGAGTAAGGGCACCGGGGAGCTGTTTTTT.

The V and J genes are TRBV29-1 and TRBJ1-2; TRBD1 aligns across 9 bases. The ends lost 7 bases at V and 12 bases at J; junction bases unmatched: 15. There are 13 residues in the CDR3. Germline lookup yields CDR1 SQVTM and CDR2 ANQGSEA. This CDR3 reads CSGETQGARENTF. CDR3 nucleotide sequence: TGCAGCGGAGAAACACAGGGGGCTCGGGAAAACACCTTC.

V gene TRBV18 combines with J gene TRBJ2-2, with 8 bases that match TRBD2. Germline assignment: CDR1 KGHSH and CDR2 LQKENI. This CDR3 contains 16 residues. The junction had 3 bases not matched to a gene; V was cut back by 2 bases and J by 1 base. The CDR3 bases are TGTGCCAGCTCACCAGGACTAGCAGAGAACACCGGGGAGCTGTTTTTT. This gives the protein CASSPGLAENTGELFF.

Only a few counts were recorded for this clone. V and J are TRBV19 and TRBJ2-5, with 11 bases aligning to TRBD1. Trimming took 5 bases from V and 7 from J; bases not matched to a gene: 6. CDR1 is LNHDA, CDR2 SQIVND, per germline (reference sequence). This CDR3 comprises 14 residues. The CDR3 DNA follows: TGTGCCAGTAGTCCGGACAGGGGGCCGGGGACCCAGTACTTC. Amino acids: CASSPDRGPGTQYF.

The rearrangement joins TRBV4-2 to TRBJ2-2; D may be TRBD1 (6 bases). The CDR3 covers 16 residues. The germline CDR1 and CDR2 sequences are LGHNA and YNFKEQ. Trimming shortened V by 4 bases and J by 7 bases, and 19 bases separated the two germline ends. The CDR3 DNA sequence: TGTGCCAGCAGCCCTTTCACACAGGGTTCGGGCGGGGAGCTGTTTTTT. Its translation is CASSPFTQGSGGELFF.

CDR3 amino acids: CASSFGTSGGEETQYF. The CDR3 coding sequence is TGTGCCAGCAGCTTCGGGACTAGCGGGGGGGAAGAGACCCAGTACTTC. J is TRBJ2-5 and V is TRBV11-3; 16 nucleotides match TRBD2. Looked up from germline, CDR1 is SGHNT and CDR2 is YENEEA. The J segment lost 3 bases and the V segment lost 3 bases, leaving 1 base of the junction unmatched. The CDR3 is 16 amino acids.

Of note for this clone: The sample carries other DNA sequences with the same CDR3. V and J are TRBV5-1 and TRBJ2-1; 9 nucleotides match TRBD1. The germline gives CDR1 SGHRS, CDR2 YFSETQ. The CDR3 runs 16 residues. Germline trimming cut 0 bases from V and 0 bases from J; bases unmatched to any gene: 1. Written as DNA, the CDR3 is TGCGCCAGCAGCTTGGAGGGACAGGGCTCCTACAATGAGCAGTTCTTC. Translation gives CASSLEGQGSYNEQFF.

The gene calls are TRBV2 and TRBJ1-2; the match to TRBD1 covers 10 bases. The length of the CDR3 is 14 residues. The germline V gene encodes CDR1 SNHLY and CDR2 FYNNEI. V was pared by 4 bases and J by 5 bases, with 4 bases of the junction left unmatched. CDR3 region: CASSGDRGIYGYTF. CDR3 DNA: TGTGCCAGCAGTGGGGACAGGGGAATTTATGGCTACACCTTC.

The chain has TRBV11-2 and TRBJ2-7, with D perhaps matching TRBD1 (6 bases). The V and J ends lost 2 bases and 8 bases respectively, with 16 bases between them. Germline CDR1 is SGHAT and CDR2 is FQNNGV. The CDR3 runs 14 residues. The CDR3 sequence is CASSLSDSSSQQYF. The CDR3 DNA follows: TGTGCCAGCAGCTTATCGGACAGCTCTTCCCAGCAGTACTTC. The full variable domain, completed using reference TRBV11-2 and TRBJ2-7, is EAGVAQSPRYKIIEKRQSVAFWCNPISGHATLYWYQQILGQGPKLLIQFQNNGVVDDSQLPKDRFSAERLKGVDSTLKIQPAKLEDSAVYLCASSLSDSSSQQYFGPGTRLTVT.

This chain uses TRBV7-2 with TRBJ1-5, with a tentative D call TRBD1 (5 bases). V lost 4 bases to trimming and J lost 5 bases, with 21 bases between them. CDR3 length: 17 amino acids. Looked up from germline, CDR1 is SGHTA and CDR2 is FQGNSA. In DNA form, the CDR3 reads TGTGCCAGCAGCTCAGGGCCGGGGGGGAGGTTTTATCAGCCCCAGCATTTT. Its protein is CASSSGPGGRFYQPQHF.

This rearrangement joins TRBV6-4 to TRBJ1-2; D remains unclear. There are 18 residues in the CDR3. CDR1 and CDR2 from the germline V gene are MRHNA and SNTAGT. V was clipped by 0 bases and J by 4 bases, with 21 bases between them. The CDR3 nucleotides read TGTGCCAGCAGTGACTCGGGCAGTCTCGGGGTCGCCGTCTATGGCTACACCTTC. Its protein product is CASSDSGSLGVAVYGYTF.

The chain is built from TRBV19 and TRBJ1-1; D possibly corresponds to TRBD1 (5 bases). Trimming took off 8 bases at V and 4 bases at J, with 14 bases between the two ends. The CDR3 covers 13 residues. Per the germline V gene, CDR1 is LNHDA and CDR2 is SQIVND (reference sequence). The CDR3 DNA is TGTGCCAGTTTAGGGGAAAAGGCCACTGAAGCTTTCTTT. Its protein product is CASLGEKATEAFF.

For the CDR3, the DNA is TGTGCCAGCAGCTTAGTGGCGGGTAAATACGAGCAGTACTTC. Its translation is CASSLVAGKYEQYF. The V and J genes are TRBV7-9 and TRBJ2-7, with D perhaps TRBD2 (5 bases). With 1 base removed from V and 4 bases from J, the gap between germline ends came to 11 bases. The V gene's germline CDR1 is SEHNR and CDR2 FQNEAQ (reference sequence). The CDR3 is 14 amino acids.

This clone has only one observation. The chain employs TRBV29-1 and TRBJ1-2, with TRBD1 matching 7 bases. J was trimmed by 6 bases and V by 3 bases; bases with no gene match: 10. Germline V gene lookup returns CDR1 SQVTM and CDR2 ANQGSEA. The CDR3 sequence is 14 residues long. The CDR3 here is CSVDVLGQSNGYTF. CDR3 nucleotides: TGCAGCGTTGATGTCTTGGGACAGTCAAATGGCTACACCTTC.